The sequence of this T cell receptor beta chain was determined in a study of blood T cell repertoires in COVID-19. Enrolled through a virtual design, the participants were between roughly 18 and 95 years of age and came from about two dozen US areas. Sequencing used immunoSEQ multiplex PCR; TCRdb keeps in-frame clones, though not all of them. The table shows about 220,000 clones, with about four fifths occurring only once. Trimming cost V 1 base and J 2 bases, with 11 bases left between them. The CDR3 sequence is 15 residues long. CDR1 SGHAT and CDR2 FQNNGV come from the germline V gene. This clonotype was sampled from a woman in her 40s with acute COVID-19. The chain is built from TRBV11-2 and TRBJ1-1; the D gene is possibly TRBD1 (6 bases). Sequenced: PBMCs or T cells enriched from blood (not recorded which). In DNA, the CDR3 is TGTGCCAGCAGCTTAGGCCCAGGGGTTAACACTGAAGCTTTCTTT. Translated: CASSLGPGVNTEAFF.